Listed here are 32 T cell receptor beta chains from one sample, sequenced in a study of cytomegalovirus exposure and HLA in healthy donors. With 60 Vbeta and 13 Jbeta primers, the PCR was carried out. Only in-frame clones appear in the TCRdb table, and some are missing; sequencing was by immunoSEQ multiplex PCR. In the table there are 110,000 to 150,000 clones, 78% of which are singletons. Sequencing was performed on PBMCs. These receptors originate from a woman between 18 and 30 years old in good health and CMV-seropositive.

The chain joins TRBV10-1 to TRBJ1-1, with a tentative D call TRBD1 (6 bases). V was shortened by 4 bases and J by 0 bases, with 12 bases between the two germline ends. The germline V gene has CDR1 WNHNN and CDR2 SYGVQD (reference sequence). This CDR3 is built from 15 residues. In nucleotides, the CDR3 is TGCGCCAGCAGTGCGGTTCAGGGGATGAACACTGAAGCTTTCTTT. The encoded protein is CASSAVQGMNTEAFF.

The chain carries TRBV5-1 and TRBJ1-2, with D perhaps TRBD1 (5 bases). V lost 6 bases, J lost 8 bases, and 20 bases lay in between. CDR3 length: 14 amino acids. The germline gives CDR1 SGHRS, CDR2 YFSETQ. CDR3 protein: CASMGQGMPSGYTF. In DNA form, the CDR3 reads TGCGCCAGCATGGGGCAGGGTATGCCGAGCGGCTACACCTTC. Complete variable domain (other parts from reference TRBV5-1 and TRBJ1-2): KAGVTQTPRYLIKTRGQQVTLSCSPISGHRSVSWYQQTPGQGLQFLFEYFSETQRNKGNFPGRFSGRQFSNSRSEMNVSTLELGDSALYLCASMGQGMPSGYTFGSGTRLTVV.

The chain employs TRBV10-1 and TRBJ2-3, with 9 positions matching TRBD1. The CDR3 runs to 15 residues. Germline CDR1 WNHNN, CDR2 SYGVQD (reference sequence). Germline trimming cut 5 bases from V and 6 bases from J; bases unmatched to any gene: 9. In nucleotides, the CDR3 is TGCGCCAGCAGTTCGGACAGGGGAAAATGGGATACGCAGTATTTT. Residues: CASSSDRGKWDTQYF.

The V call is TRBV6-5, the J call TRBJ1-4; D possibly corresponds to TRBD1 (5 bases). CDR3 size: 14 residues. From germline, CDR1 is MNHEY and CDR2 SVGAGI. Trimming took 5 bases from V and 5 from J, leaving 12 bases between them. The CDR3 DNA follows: TGTGCCAGCAGTCGCGGACACAGCAATGAAAAACTGTTTTTT. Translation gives CASSRGHSNEKLFF.

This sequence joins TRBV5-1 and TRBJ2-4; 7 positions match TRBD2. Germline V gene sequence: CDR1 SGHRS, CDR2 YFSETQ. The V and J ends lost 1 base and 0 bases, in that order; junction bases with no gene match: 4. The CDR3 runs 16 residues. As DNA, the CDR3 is TGCGCCAGCAGCTTGACCCTAGCGGTAGCCAAAAACATTCAGTACTTC. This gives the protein CASSLTLAVAKNIQYF.

The CDR3 coding sequence is TGTGCCAGCGGTAACAGTCACCGACAGTACTTC. Translated: CASGNSHRQYF. The V and J genes are TRBV6-5 and TRBJ2-7; no clear D gene. CDR1 is MNHEY, CDR2 SVGAGI, per germline. This CDR3 has 11 amino acids. Trimming cost V 8 bases and J 10 bases, with 15 bases left between them.

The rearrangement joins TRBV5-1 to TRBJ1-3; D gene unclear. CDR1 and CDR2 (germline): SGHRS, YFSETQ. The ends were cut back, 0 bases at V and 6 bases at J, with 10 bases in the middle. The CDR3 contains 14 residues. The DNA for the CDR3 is TGCGCCAGCAGCTTGGAATATGCGGCAAACACCATATATTTT. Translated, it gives CASSLEYAANTIYF.

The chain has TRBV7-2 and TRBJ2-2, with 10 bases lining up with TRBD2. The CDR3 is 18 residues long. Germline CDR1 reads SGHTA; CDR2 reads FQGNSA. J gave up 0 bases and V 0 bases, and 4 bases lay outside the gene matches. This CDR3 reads CASSLAPSGGANTGELFF. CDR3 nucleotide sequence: TGTGCCAGCAGCTTAGCACCCAGCGGGGGGGCGAACACCGGGGAGCTGTTTTTT.

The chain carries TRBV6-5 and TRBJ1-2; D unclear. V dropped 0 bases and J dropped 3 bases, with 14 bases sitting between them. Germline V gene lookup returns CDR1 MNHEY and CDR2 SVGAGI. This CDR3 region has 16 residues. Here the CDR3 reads CASSYSAVSPYYGYTF. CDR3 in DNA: TGTGCCAGCAGTTACTCCGCGGTCAGCCCTTACTATGGCTACACCTTC.

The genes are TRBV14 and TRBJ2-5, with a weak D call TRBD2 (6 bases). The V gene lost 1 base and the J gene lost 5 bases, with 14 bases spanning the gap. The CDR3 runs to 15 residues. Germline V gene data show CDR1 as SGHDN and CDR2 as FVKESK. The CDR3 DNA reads TGTGCCAGCAGCCAAGGGGACTTGTTAGGGGAGACCCAGTACTTC. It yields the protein CASSQGDLLGETQYF.

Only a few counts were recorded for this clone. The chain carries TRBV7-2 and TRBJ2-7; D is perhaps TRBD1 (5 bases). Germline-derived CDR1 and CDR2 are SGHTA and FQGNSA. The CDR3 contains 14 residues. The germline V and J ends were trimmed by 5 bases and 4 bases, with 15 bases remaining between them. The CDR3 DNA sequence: TGTGCCAGCAGCCCCAGGGCGACGGTGTACGAGCAGTACTTC. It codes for CASSPRATVYEQYF.

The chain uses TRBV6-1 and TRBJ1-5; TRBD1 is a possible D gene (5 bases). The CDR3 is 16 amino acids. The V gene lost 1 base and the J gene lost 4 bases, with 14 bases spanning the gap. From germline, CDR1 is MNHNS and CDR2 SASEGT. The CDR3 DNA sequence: TGTGCCAGCAGTGAAGTTCCAGGGTCAGGAAATCAGCCCCAGCATTTT. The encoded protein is CASSEVPGSGNQPQHF.

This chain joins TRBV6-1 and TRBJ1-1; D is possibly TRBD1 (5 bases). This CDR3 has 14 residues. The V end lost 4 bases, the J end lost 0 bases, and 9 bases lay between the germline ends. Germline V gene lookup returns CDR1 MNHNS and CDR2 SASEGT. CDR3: CASSGGGLNTEAFF. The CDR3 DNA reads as TGTGCCAGCAGTGGGGGGGGACTGAACACTGAAGCTTTCTTT.

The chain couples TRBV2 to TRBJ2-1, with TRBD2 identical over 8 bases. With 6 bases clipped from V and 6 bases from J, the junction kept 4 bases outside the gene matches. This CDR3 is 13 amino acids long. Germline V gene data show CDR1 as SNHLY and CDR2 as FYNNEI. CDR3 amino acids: CASRAGGPNEQFF. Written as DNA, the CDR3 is TGTGCCAGCAGGGCGGGGGGCCCCAATGAGCAGTTCTTC.

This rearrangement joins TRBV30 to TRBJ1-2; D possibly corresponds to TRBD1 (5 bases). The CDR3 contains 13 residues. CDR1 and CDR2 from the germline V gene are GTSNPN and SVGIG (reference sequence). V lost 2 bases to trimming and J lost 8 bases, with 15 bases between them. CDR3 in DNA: TGTGCCTGGAGTCTATCAGGAGGGGTCGGCTACACCTTC. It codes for CAWSLSGGVGYTF.

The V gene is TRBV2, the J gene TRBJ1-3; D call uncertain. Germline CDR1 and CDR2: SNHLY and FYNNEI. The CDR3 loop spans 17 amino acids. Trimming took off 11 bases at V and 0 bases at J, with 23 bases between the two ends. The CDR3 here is CAYTRFLADSSGNTIYF. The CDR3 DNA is TGTGCCTATACGAGATTCCTGGCAGACTCCTCTGGAAACACCATATATTTT.

CDR3 sequence: CASSRGGAGTEAFF. For the CDR3, the DNA is TGTGCCAGCAGCCGAGGGGGGGCCGGGACTGAAGCTTTCTTT. The rearrangement links TRBV7-9 to TRBJ1-1, with D tentatively TRBD1 (6 bases). This CDR3 has 14 residues. V was pared by 5 bases and J by 5 bases, with 15 bases between. Germline values: CDR1 SEHNR, CDR2 FQNEAQ (reference sequence). Together with reference TRBV7-9 and TRBJ1-1, the CDR3 gives the full variable domain: DTGVSQNPRHKITKRGQNVTFRCDPISEHNRLYWYRQTLGQGPEFLTYFQNEAQLEKSRLLSDRFSAERPKGSFSTLEIQRTEQGDSAMYLCASSRGGAGTEAFFGQGTRLTVV.

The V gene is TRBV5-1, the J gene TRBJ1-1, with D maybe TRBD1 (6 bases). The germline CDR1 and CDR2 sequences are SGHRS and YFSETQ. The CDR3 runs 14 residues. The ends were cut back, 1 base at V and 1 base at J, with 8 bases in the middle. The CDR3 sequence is CASSLQGTNTEAFF. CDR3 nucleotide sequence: TGCGCCAGCAGCTTGCAGGGGACGAACACTGAAGCTTTCTTT.

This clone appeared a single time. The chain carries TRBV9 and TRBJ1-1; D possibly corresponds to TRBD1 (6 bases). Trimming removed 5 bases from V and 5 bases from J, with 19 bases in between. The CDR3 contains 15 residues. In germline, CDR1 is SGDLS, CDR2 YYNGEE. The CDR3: CASSRGGAGRTEAFF. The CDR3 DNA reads TGTGCCAGCAGTAGGGGGGGCGCGGGTAGAACTGAAGCTTTCTTT.

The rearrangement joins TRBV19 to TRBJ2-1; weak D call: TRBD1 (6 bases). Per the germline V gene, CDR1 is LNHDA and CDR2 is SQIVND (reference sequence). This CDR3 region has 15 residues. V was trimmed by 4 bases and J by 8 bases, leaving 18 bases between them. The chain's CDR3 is CASSTPGQGFDEQFF. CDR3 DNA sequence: TGTGCCAGTAGTACTCCGGGACAAGGATTCGATGAGCAGTTCTTC.

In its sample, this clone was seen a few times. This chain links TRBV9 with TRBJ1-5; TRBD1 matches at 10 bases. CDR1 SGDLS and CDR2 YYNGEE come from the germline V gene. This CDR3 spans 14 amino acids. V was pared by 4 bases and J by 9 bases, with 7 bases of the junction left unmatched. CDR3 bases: TGTGCCAGCAGCCCCTCGACAGGGGGCGCGCCCCAGCATTTT. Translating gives CASSPSTGGAPQHF.

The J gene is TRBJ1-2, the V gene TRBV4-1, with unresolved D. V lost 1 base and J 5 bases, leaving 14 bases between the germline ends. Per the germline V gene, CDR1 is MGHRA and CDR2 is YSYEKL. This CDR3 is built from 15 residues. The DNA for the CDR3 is TGCGCCAGCAGCCAAGTTGAGGGAAAAAGGTATGGCTACACCTTC. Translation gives CASSQVEGKRYGYTF.

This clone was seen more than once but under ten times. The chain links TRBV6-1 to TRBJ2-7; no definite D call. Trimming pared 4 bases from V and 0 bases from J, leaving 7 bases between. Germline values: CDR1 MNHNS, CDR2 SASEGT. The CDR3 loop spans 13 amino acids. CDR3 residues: CASSVSGSYEQYF. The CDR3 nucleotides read TGTGCCAGCAGTGTCTCCGGCTCCTACGAGCAGTACTTC.

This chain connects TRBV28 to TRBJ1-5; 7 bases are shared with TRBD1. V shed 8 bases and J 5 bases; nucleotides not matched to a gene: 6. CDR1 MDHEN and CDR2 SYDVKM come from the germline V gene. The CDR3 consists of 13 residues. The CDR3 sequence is CASLRDRHQPQHF. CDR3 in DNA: TGTGCCAGCCTCCGGGACAGACATCAGCCCCAGCATTTT.

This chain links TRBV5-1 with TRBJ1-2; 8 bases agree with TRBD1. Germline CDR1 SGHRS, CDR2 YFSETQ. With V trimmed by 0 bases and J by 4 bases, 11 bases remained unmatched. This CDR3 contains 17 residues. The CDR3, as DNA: TGCGCCAGCAGCTTGGCCTTCCAGGGGGCAGTAATCTATGGCTACACCTTC. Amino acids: CASSLAFQGAVIYGYTF.

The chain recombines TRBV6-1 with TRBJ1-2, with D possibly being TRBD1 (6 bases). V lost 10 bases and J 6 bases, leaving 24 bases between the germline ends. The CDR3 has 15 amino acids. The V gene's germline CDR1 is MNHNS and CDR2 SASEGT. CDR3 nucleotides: TGTGCCATCTTTGCAACTACAGGGTCAGTAAATGGCTACACCTTC. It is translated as CAIFATTGSVNGYTF.

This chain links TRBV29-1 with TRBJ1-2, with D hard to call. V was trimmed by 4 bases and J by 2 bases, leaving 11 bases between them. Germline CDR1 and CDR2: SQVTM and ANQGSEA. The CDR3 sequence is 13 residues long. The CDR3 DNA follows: TGCAGCGTTGCGGCAGGCCGAAACTATGGCTACACCTTC. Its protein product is CSVAAGRNYGYTF.

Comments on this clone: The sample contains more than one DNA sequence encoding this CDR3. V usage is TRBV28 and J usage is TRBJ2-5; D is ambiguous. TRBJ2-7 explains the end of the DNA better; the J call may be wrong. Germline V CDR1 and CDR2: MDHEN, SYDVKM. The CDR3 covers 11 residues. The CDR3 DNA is TGTGCCAGCAGTCCTGACTACGAGCAGTACTTC. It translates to CASSPDYEQYF.

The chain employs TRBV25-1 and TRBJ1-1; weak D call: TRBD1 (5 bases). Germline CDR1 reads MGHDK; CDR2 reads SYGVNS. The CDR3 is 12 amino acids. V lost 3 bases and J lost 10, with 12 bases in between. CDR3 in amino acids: CASSESGTGAFF. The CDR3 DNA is TGTGCCAGCAGTGAGTCCGGCACAGGAGCTTTCTTT. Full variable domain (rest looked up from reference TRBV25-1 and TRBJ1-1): EADIYQTPRYLVIGTGKKITLECSQTMGHDKMYWYQQDPGMELHLIHYSYGVNSTEKGDLSSESTVSRIRTEHFPLTLESARPSHTSQYLCASSESGTGAFFGQGTRLTVV.

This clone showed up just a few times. The CDR3 DNA reads as TGTGCCAGCAGTTTGGCCCCGGGGTTCGGCACTGAAGCTTTCTTT. Translated: CASSLAPGFGTEAFF. The rearrangement links TRBV27 to TRBJ1-1; D remains ambiguous. V was clipped by 3 bases and J by 4 bases, with 15 bases between them. The CDR3 sequence is 15 residues long. Germline V lookup: CDR1 MNHEY, CDR2 SMNVEV (reference sequence).

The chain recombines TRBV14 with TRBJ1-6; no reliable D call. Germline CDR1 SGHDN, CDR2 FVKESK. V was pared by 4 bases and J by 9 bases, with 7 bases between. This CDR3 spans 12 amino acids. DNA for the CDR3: TGTGCCAGCAGCCTCCAACTTTCACCCCTCCACTTT. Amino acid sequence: CASSLQLSPLHF.

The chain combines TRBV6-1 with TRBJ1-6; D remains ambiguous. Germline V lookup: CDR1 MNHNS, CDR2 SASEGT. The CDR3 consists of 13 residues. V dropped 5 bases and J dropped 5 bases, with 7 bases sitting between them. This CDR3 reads CASSSPDNSPLHF. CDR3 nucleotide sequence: TGTGCCAGCAGTTCCCCGGATAATTCACCCCTCCACTTT.